This T cell receptor beta chain was recovered during a study of blood T cell repertoires in COVID-19. Germline V gene sequence: CDR1 LNHDA, CDR2 SQIVND (reference sequence). The germline V and J ends were trimmed by 5 bases and 6 bases, with 7 bases remaining between them. The CDR3 extends over 12 amino acids. In the authors' workflow: Estimates of nucleated cell counts were drawn from the amplification of reference gene primers. Repertoires were generated with immunoSEQ multiplex PCR, while TCRdb's copy carries only in-frame clones and drops some. V, J and clone size are those of that table, while D and trimming were read from the DNA. The profile covers about 340,000 clones, with about 86% appearing a single time and 7.1% taken by the ten largest.

Sequencing used peripheral blood. This clonotype originated in a woman in her sixties or seventies with COVID-19, enrolled during active disease. The chain is built from TRBV19 and TRBJ2-2; no firm D call. The CDR3 DNA follows: TGTGCCAGTAGTCCCCGAGCCGGGGAGCTGTTTTTT. Translating gives CASSPRAGELFF.